Sequencing of this T cell receptor (beta chain) was carried out in a study of blood T cell repertoires in COVID-19. Study information: Samples came from the United States, Italy and Spain, spanning acute and convalescent COVID-19. PBMCs, B-cell-depleted T cells, or T cells provided the cDNA or gDNA that made up the material.

Per the study methods: For nucleated cells, counts were estimated from reference gene primer amplification. Libraries were prepared by immunoSEQ multiplex PCR; TCRdb keeps only in-frame clonotypes and omits some of them. V, J and clone size were drawn from that table, and D and trimming were deduced from the DNA. The sample has 70,000 or so clones; 75% to 90% are singletons. Germline V lookup: CDR1 SNHLY, CDR2 FYNNEI. The CDR3 is 14 residues long. V dropped 4 bases and J dropped 2; count of bases not matched to a gene: 5. Sequencing was carried out using peripheral blood. This chain uses TRBV2 with TRBJ2-7, with 7 bases aligning to TRBD2. The TCR comes from a woman aged 80 or over with active or convalescent COVID-19. This chain's CDR3 is CASSGASGAYEQYF. The CDR3 DNA reads as TGTGCCAGCAGTGGGGCAAGCGGGGCCTACGAGCAGTACTTC. The variable domain in full, with the rest retrieved from reference TRBV2 and TRBJ2-7, is EPEVTQTPSHQVTQMGQEVILRCVPISNHLYFYWYRQILGQKVEFLVSFYNNEISEKSEIFDDQFSVERPDGSNFTLKIRSTKLEDSAMYFCASSGASGAYEQYFGPGTRLTVT.